The clone carrying this T cell receptor (beta chain) was picked up a small number of times. The antigen is unknown. V lost 5 bases and J lost 9; bases outside the gene matches: 9. This CDR3 is built from 15 residues. From germline, CDR1 is MNHEY and CDR2 SVGAGI. Memory CD4+ T cells were sorted as CD4+CD45RO+CD25- cells. Semi-nested PCR with Nested Universal Primer A followed constant-region reverse priming of full-length variable regions. In TCRdb, the 5' RACE reads were re-called with MiXCR into one record per CDR3 protein. Of approximately 41,000 distinct CDR3 sequences listed, roughly 27% are singletons. Study-wide results and limits: Tumor Tregs overlapped most with tumor, then blood, naive CD4+ cells. The larger cohort examined one V-J beta rearrangement, not whole repertoires.

The chain recombines TRBV6-5 with TRBJ1-6; 8 nucleotides agree with TRBD1. The sequence derives from a female donor with breast cancer. The sample consisted of memory CD4+ T cells sorted from a lymph node. Subset noted: memory CD4+ T cells, CD4+CD45RO+CD25-. CDR3 sequence: CASSKTQGGISPLHF. CDR3 in DNA: TGTGCCAGCAGTAAAACACAGGGGGGGATTTCACCCCTCCACTTT.